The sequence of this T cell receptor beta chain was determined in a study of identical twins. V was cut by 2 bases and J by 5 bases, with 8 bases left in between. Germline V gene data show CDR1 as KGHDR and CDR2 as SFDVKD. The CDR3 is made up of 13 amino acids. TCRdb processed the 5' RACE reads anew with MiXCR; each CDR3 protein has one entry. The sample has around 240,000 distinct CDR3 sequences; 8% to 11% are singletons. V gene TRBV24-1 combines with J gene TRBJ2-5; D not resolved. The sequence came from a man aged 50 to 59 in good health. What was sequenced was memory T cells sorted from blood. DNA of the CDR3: TGTGCCACCAGTGATTCCGGCTCCGAGACCCAGTACTTC. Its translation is CATSDSGSETQYF.